These 21 T cell receptor beta chains were all obtained from the same sample, sequenced in a study of blood T cell repertoires in COVID-19. Profiling relied on immunoSEQ multiplex PCR, and the TCRdb table lists in-frame clones only, not all of them. The data hold 300,000 to 350,000 clones, with approximately 88% observed a single time. Source material: PBMCs or T cells enriched from blood (not recorded which). These receptors were obtained from a man aged 30 to 39 who had recovered from COVID-19.

This chain links TRBV10-1 with TRBJ1-1; D perhaps matches TRBD1 (5 bases). The CDR3 consists of 12 residues. Trimming removed 5 bases at V and 8 bases at J, with 12 bases between. The germline CDR1 and CDR2 sequences are WNHNN and SYGVQD (reference sequence). In DNA, the CDR3 is TGCGCCAGCAGTCCGGACACCCGGGAAGCTTTCTTT. It is translated as CASSPDTREAFF.

The chain combines TRBV2 with TRBJ2-2, with D possibly TRBD1 on 6 matching bases. CDR3 size: 14 residues. From germline, CDR1 is SNHLY and CDR2 FYNNEI. Trimming pared 7 bases from V and 1 base from J, leaving 10 bases between. CDR3 coding DNA: TGTGCCAGCAACCTGGGACAGAACACCGGGGAGCTGTTTTTT. As protein: CASNLGQNTGELFF.

The rearrangement joins TRBV27 to TRBJ2-7, with 9 bases fitting TRBD2. Per germline, CDR1 MNHEY and CDR2 SMNVEV (reference sequence). The J segment lost 3 bases and the V segment lost 5 bases, leaving 8 bases of the junction unmatched. The CDR3 extends over 15 amino acids. Here the CDR3 DNA reads TGTGCCAGCAGTCCCAGCGGGGGGACCATCTACGAGCAGTACTTC. Protein: CASSPSGGTIYEQYF.

The rearrangement links TRBV19 to TRBJ1-1; 8 bases are shared with TRBD1. The junction had 6 bases not matched to a gene; V was cut back by 6 bases and J by 3 bases. The germline V gene has CDR1 LNHDA and CDR2 SQIVND (reference sequence). This CDR3 contains 14 residues. In nucleotides, the CDR3 is TGTGCCAGTAGGGACAGGGCGATTGACACTGAAGCTTTCTTT. It specifies CASRDRAIDTEAFF.

The chain carries TRBV19 and TRBJ1-5; D possibly corresponds to TRBD1 (5 bases). CDR1 and CDR2 (germline): LNHDA, SQIVND (reference sequence). The V gene lost 6 bases and the J gene lost 2 bases, with 20 bases spanning the gap. The CDR3 is 17 amino acids. The CDR3 is CASRPDQGVRGNQPQHF. In nucleotides, the CDR3 is TGTGCCAGTAGACCTGATCAGGGTGTCAGGGGCAATCAGCCCCAGCATTTT.

CDR3: CASSLRTGGERTIYF. The CDR3 nucleotides read TGTGCCAGCAGCTTGAGGACAGGGGGAGAACGCACCATATATTTT. V and J are TRBV5-4 and TRBJ1-3; 10 bases line up with TRBD1. The CDR3 consists of 15 residues. The V gene end was trimmed by 1 base and the J gene end by 9 bases; junction bases not matched to a gene: 7. Germline-derived CDR1 and CDR2 are SGHNT and YYREEE (reference sequence).

This chain connects TRBV5-6 to TRBJ2-2; tentatively, D is TRBD1 (6 bases). This CDR3 has 15 amino acids. V lost 3 bases, J lost 4 bases, and 13 bases lay in between. In germline, CDR1 is SGHDT, CDR2 YYEEEE. CDR3 bases: TGTGCCAGCAGCTACACGACAGGATCCACCGGGGAGCTGTTTTTT. Residues: CASSYTTGSTGELFF.

Comment on this clone: The sample has other DNA sequences that encode this CDR3 too. This rearrangement joins TRBV28 to TRBJ1-1; D unclear. This CDR3 region has 12 residues. Germline V gene sequence: CDR1 MDHEN, CDR2 SYDVKM. Trimming took 2 bases from V and 3 from J, leaving 4 bases between them. In DNA form, the CDR3 reads TGTGCCAGCAGTTTACGGGACACTGAAGCTTTCTTT. Translating gives CASSLRDTEAFF.

The rearrangement joins TRBV7-8 to TRBJ1-2; 7 bases match TRBD1. J gave up 4 bases and V 5 bases, and 10 bases lay outside the gene matches. CDR1 and CDR2 from the germline V gene are SGHVS and FQNEAQ. This CDR3 is 15 amino acids long. CDR3 coding DNA: TGTGCCAGCAGCCCCCTCTCCGGGACAGCCTATGGCTACACCTTC. This codes for CASSPLSGTAYGYTF.

V usage is TRBV28 and J usage is TRBJ1-6; 7 bases align to TRBD1. V lost 3 bases, J lost 5 bases, and 4 bases stayed unmatched. The CDR3 length is 15 residues. CDR1 is MDHEN, CDR2 SYDVKM, per germline. The CDR3, as DNA: TGTGCCAGCAGTTTTCGGGACAGAGATAATTCACCCCTCCACTTT. Residues: CASSFRDRDNSPLHF.

The J gene is TRBJ2-7, the V gene TRBV28, with 8 positions matching TRBD1. The CDR3 consists of 14 residues. Unmatched junction bases numbered 9, after V lost 7 bases and J lost 4 bases. Germline-derived CDR1 and CDR2 are MDHEN and SYDVKM. CDR3 loop: CASTSGTGRYEQYF. The CDR3 nucleotides read TGTGCCAGCACTTCCGGGACAGGTCGGTACGAGCAGTACTTC. The full variable domain, with the rest looked up from reference TRBV28 and TRBJ2-7, is DVKVTQSSRYLVKRTGEKVFLECVQDMDHENMFWYRQDPGLGLRLIYFSYDVKMKEKGDIPEGYSVSREKKERFSLILESASTNQTSMYLCASTSGTGRYEQYFGPGTRLTVT.

The chain uses TRBV5-1 and TRBJ2-7; 9 nucleotides line up with TRBD1. From germline, CDR1 is SGHRS and CDR2 YFSETQ. V was pared by 3 bases and J by 6 bases, with 7 bases of the junction left unmatched. The CDR3 spans 14 residues. CDR3 DNA sequence: TGCGCCAGCAGCTCCGGGACAGGGATTCCCGAGCAGTACTTC. It encodes CASSSGTGIPEQYF. Full variable domain (rest looked up from reference TRBV5-1 and TRBJ2-7): KAGVTQTPRYLIKTRGQQVTLSCSPISGHRSVSWYQQTPGQGLQFLFEYFSETQRNKGNFPGRFSGRQFSNSRSEMNVSTLELGDSALYLCASSSGTGIPEQYFGPGTRLTVT.

The chain employs TRBV28 and TRBJ1-2, with 10 bases matching TRBD1. The germline CDR1 and CDR2 sequences are MDHEN and SYDVKM. This CDR3 is 14 amino acids long. The ends lost 5 bases at V and 5 bases at J; junction bases unmatched: 5. CDR3 DNA sequence: TGTGCCAGCAGTCCGGGGACAGGGGCTTATGGCTACACCTTC. This sequence encodes CASSPGTGAYGYTF.

In its sample, this clone was seen once. J is TRBJ1-6 and V is TRBV5-6; TRBD1 matches at 9 bases. This CDR3 region has 16 residues. V lost 4 bases to trimming and J lost 4 bases; unmatched junction nucleotides: 6. Germline V gene sequence: CDR1 SGHDT, CDR2 YYEEEE. CDR3: CASSLGQGRYNSPLHF. The CDR3 nucleotides are TGTGCCAGCAGCCTGGGACAGGGACGATATAATTCACCCCTCCACTTT.

For the CDR3, the DNA is TGTGCCAGTAGTATGCGGAGAAGGGGAAACACCATATATTTT. Residues: CASSMRRRGNTIYF. The chain combines TRBV19 with TRBJ1-3, with no clear D. V gave up 3 bases and J gave up 4 bases, with 10 bases separating them. Germline values: CDR1 LNHDA, CDR2 SQIVND (reference sequence). The CDR3 length is 14 residues.

In DNA, the CDR3 is TGCGCCAGCAGCCACCCCGGGACAGGGGGCACCGAGCAGTACTTC. It yields the protein CASSHPGTGGTEQYF. J is TRBJ2-7 and V is TRBV4-1; the match to TRBD1 covers 12 bases. Trimming removed 3 bases from V and 6 bases from J; junction bases left unmatched: 6. CDR1 and CDR2 from the germline V gene are MGHRA and YSYEKL. This CDR3 spans 15 amino acids.

The chain couples TRBV6-5 to TRBJ2-1; 9 bases are a match to TRBD2. Germline lookup yields CDR1 MNHEY and CDR2 SVGAGI. This CDR3 has 16 residues. V was clipped by 4 bases and J by 5 bases; unmatched bases: 9. The CDR3 loop is CASSSTSRGGDNEQFF. The DNA of the CDR3 is TGTGCCAGCAGTTCAACTTCGCGGGGGGGGGACAATGAGCAGTTCTTC.

The genes are TRBV15 and TRBJ2-7, with 7 bases matching TRBD1. V lost 4 bases and J lost 4; bases outside the gene matches: 13. CDR3 length: 16 amino acids. Germline V gene data show CDR1 as LNHNV and CDR2 as YYDKDF (reference sequence). The CDR3: CATSIHVGTASYEQYF. The CDR3, as DNA: TGTGCCACCAGCATCCACGTCGGGACAGCGTCGTACGAGCAGTACTTC.

This clone was seen a handful of times. The J gene is TRBJ1-5, the V gene TRBV19; TRBD1 agrees at 7 bases. The CDR3 is 16 amino acids. CDR1 and CDR2 from the germline V gene are LNHDA and SQIVND (reference sequence). V lost 4 bases and J lost 0; bases outside the gene matches: 6. The CDR3 DNA reads as TGTGCCAGTAGTAGGCTACAGGGGTATAGCAATCAGCCCCAGCATTTT. Translating gives CASSRLQGYSNQPQHF.

The V call is TRBV28, the J call TRBJ2-7; 7 positions agree with TRBD2. The CDR3 has 14 residues. With V trimmed by 3 bases and J by 3 bases, 5 bases remained unmatched. Germline V CDR1 and CDR2: MDHEN, SYDVKM. The CDR3 is CASSLGSGVYEQYF. CDR3 nucleotide sequence: TGTGCCAGCAGTTTGGGCAGCGGGGTCTACGAGCAGTACTTC. The whole variable domain, filled in from reference TRBV28 and TRBJ2-7, reads DVKVTQSSRYLVKRTGEKVFLECVQDMDHENMFWYRQDPGLGLRLIYFSYDVKMKEKGDIPEGYSVSREKKERFSLILESASTNQTSMYLCASSLGSGVYEQYFGPGTRLTVT.

V usage is TRBV12-3 or TRBV12-4 and J usage is TRBJ1-1; D gene unclear. This CDR3 has 13 residues. V lost 3 bases, J lost 2 bases, and 7 bases lay in between. The CDR3, as DNA: TGTGCCAGCAGTTTGCTACGAAACACTGAAGCTTTCTTT. Its protein is CASSLLRNTEAFF.